The entry below describes one TCR beta chain. Its antigen is as yet unknown. The PCR employed 60 Vbeta primers together with 13 Jbeta primers. The assay was immunoSEQ multiplex PCR, and TCRdb's table has in-frame clones only and misses some. The sample contains about 140,000 clones, approximately 82% of which appear only once. The CDR3 contains 14 residues. With 5 bases clipped from V and 4 bases from J, the junction kept 4 bases outside the gene matches. The V gene's germline CDR1 is MDHEN and CDR2 SYDVKM. This sample is drawn from a study of cytomegalovirus exposure and HLA in healthy donors. Study-wide results and caveats: In a later analysis, the majority of CMV-associated beta chains seemingly showed HLA restriction. Across all donors, roughly uniform sequencing depth was an assumption of the presence/absence analyses.

The chain recombines TRBV28 with TRBJ2-1; 8 nucleotides line up with TRBD1. This receptor was taken from a man under 40 in good health and CMV-seropositive. Sequencing was carried out using PBMCs. CDR3 DNA sequence: TGTGCCAGCAGTGACCGGACAGGGTACAATGAGCAGTTCTTC. Residues: CASSDRTGYNEQFF.